Listed below are T cell receptor beta chains from one sample, sequenced in a study of T cells in Graves' hyperthyroidism and ophthalmopathy. TCRdb reanalysed the multiplex PCR reads using MiXCR and keeps one entry per CDR3 protein. The sample lists roughly 570,000 distinct CDR3 sequences; roughly 50% were seen once. Specimen: peripheral blood or thyroid tissue (not recorded which). The source of these receptors is an adult woman with Graves' disease, either hyperthyroidism or ophthalmopathy (not recorded which). The CDR3 runs from the conserved cysteine through the conserved F or W. A D gene is named only where the DNA matches it firmly. Size is omitted from some rows. Given values are once, few, many or a class for expanded clones.

j_call: TRBJ2-7; v_call: TRBV5-1; clone_size: many; d_call: TRBD1; cdr3_aa: CASSFYEQGVDEQYF; cdr3_nt: TGCGCCAGCAGCTTCTATGAACAGGGGGTTGACGAGCAGTACTTC
j_call: TRBJ2-7; v_call: TRBV7-9; clone_size: NA; d_call: NA; cdr3_aa: CASNFPGDEQYF; cdr3_nt: TGTGCCAGCAACTTTCCGGGGGACGAGCAGTACTTC
j_call: TRBJ1-1; v_call: TRBV7-9; clone_size: many; d_call: NA; cdr3_aa: CASSLVGDRDTEAFF; cdr3_nt: TGTGCCAGCAGCCTGGTGGGGGATAGGGACACTGAAGCTTTCTTT
j_call: TRBJ1-2; v_call: TRBV5-1; clone_size: NA; d_call: NA; cdr3_aa: CASSGTRNYGYTF; cdr3_nt: TGCGCCAGCAGCGGGACTCGGAACTATGGCTACACCTTC
j_call: TRBJ2-7; v_call: TRBV10-3; clone_size: few; d_call: NA; cdr3_aa: CAINLSPTYEQYF; cdr3_nt: TGTGCCATCAACCTTAGCCCAACCTACGAGCAGTACTTC
j_call: TRBJ2-1; v_call: TRBV20-1; clone_size: NA; d_call: NA; cdr3_aa: CSANPRRETYNEQFF; cdr3_nt: TGCAGTGCTAACCCCCGAAGAGAGACCTACAATGAGCAGTTCTTC
j_call: TRBJ2-5; v_call: TRBV5-1; clone_size: NA; d_call: NA; cdr3_aa: CASSAHVGEQETQYF; cdr3_nt: TGCGCCAGCAGCGCACACGTGGGCGAACAAGAGACCCAGTACTTC
j_call: TRBJ1-5; v_call: TRBV15; clone_size: NA; d_call: NA; cdr3_aa: CATSRDHRGQPQHF; cdr3_nt: TGTGCCACCAGCAGAGATCACCGGGGTCAGCCCCAGCATTTT
j_call: TRBJ1-3; v_call: TRBV10-3; clone_size: many; d_call: NA; cdr3_aa: CATSDLLPSGNTIYF; cdr3_nt: TGTGCCACCTCCGACCTCTTGCCCTCTGGAAACACCATATATTTT
j_call: TRBJ2-7; v_call: TRBV7-2; clone_size: many; d_call: NA; cdr3_aa: CASSRTTSSSYEQYF; cdr3_nt: TGTGCCAGCAGCAGGACTACCTCCTCATCCTACGAGCAGTACTTC
j_call: TRBJ2-7; v_call: TRBV6-1; clone_size: many; d_call: NA; cdr3_aa: CASRRTEAYEQYF; cdr3_nt: TGTGCCAGCCGGAGGACAGAAGCATACGAGCAGTACTTC
j_call: TRBJ2-7; v_call: TRBV7-4; clone_size: NA; d_call: NA; cdr3_aa: CASSLAGQRLGYSSKGGNEQYF; cdr3_nt: TGTGCCAGCAGCTTAGCGGGACAGCGTTTGGGGTACAGCTCTAAAGGGGGGAACGAGCAGTACTTC
j_call: TRBJ2-2; v_call: TRBV5-6; clone_size: many; d_call: NA; cdr3_aa: CASSLPGEVTGELFF; cdr3_nt: TGTGCCAGCAGCTTGCCGGGGGAGGTAACCGGGGAGCTGTTTTTT
j_call: TRBJ1-3; v_call: TRBV12-3/TRBV12-4; clone_size: NA; d_call: TRBD1; cdr3_aa: CASSPGQGSSGNTIYF; cdr3_nt: TGTGCCAGCAGCCCGGGACAGGGGTCCTCTGGAAACACCATATATTTT
j_call: TRBJ1-1; v_call: TRBV14; clone_size: many; d_call: TRBD1; cdr3_aa: CASSPDREGTEAFF; cdr3_nt: TGTGCCAGCAGCCCGGACAGGGAAGGGACTGAAGCTTTCTTT
j_call: TRBJ1-2; v_call: TRBV20-1; clone_size: NA; d_call: NA; cdr3_aa: CSARTDTHYGYTF; cdr3_nt: TGCAGTGCTAGGACCGATACTCACTATGGCTACACCTTC
j_call: TRBJ2-7; v_call: TRBV10-3; clone_size: few; d_call: NA; cdr3_aa: CAVRSNYEQYF; cdr3_nt: TGTGCCGTCCGTAGTAACTACGAGCAGTACTTC
j_call: TRBJ2-3; v_call: TRBV7-3; clone_size: NA; d_call: NA; cdr3_aa: CASSLMPSGSTDTQYF; cdr3_nt: TGTGCCAGCAGCTTAATGCCCAGCGGTAGCACAGATACGCAGTATTTT
j_call: TRBJ2-7; v_call: TRBV7-2; clone_size: NA; d_call: TRBD2; cdr3_aa: CASSLGLAVSYEQYF; cdr3_nt: TGTGCCAGCAGCTTGGGCCTAGCGGTCTCCTACGAGCAGTACTTC
j_call: TRBJ2-2; v_call: TRBV25-1; clone_size: NA; d_call: TRBD2; cdr3_aa: CVSSEEGSGRDGPFANTGELFF; cdr3_nt: TGTGTCAGCAGTGAGGAAGGGTCAGGGAGGGATGGGCCCTTCGCGAACACCGGGGAGCTGTTTTTT
j_call: TRBJ2-7; v_call: TRBV4-1; clone_size: NA; d_call: NA; cdr3_aa: CASSRPSGGPGQTYEQYF; cdr3_nt: TGCGCCAGCAGCCGTCCATCCGGGGGCCCGGGACAGACCTACGAGCAGTACTTC
j_call: TRBJ2-2; v_call: TRBV10-3; clone_size: NA; d_call: TRBD1; cdr3_aa: CAISAYRGFGGELFF; cdr3_nt: TGTGCCATCAGTGCTTACAGGGGGTTCGGCGGGGAGCTGTTTTTT
j_call: TRBJ2-6; v_call: TRBV20-1; clone_size: many; d_call: TRBD1; cdr3_aa: CSAETGAGANVLTF; cdr3_nt: TGCAGTGCCGAGACAGGGGCGGGGGCCAACGTCCTGACTTTC
j_call: TRBJ2-5; v_call: TRBV7-2; clone_size: NA; d_call: NA; cdr3_aa: CASSLSGREAETQNF; cdr3_nt: TGTGCCAGCAGCCTTAGCGGCCGTGAAGCGGAGACCCAGAACTTC
j_call: TRBJ2-7; v_call: TRBV10-3; clone_size: NA; d_call: TRBD2; cdr3_aa: CASSYDDRDYSIF; cdr3_nt: TGTGCCAGCAGTTACGACGACCGGGACTACAGCATCTTC
j_call: TRBJ1-2; v_call: TRBV10-3; clone_size: many; d_call: TRBD1; cdr3_aa: CATHQRMGQGWHGGYTF; cdr3_nt: TGTGCCACCCACCAGAGGATGGGACAGGGATGGCATGGTGGCTACACCTTC
j_call: TRBJ1-5; v_call: TRBV19; clone_size: many; d_call: NA; cdr3_aa: CASSFTAQRRQPQHF; cdr3_nt: TGTGCCAGTAGTTTTACAGCTCAAAGACGTCAGCCCCAGCATTTT
j_call: TRBJ1-6; v_call: TRBV30; clone_size: NA; d_call: NA; cdr3_aa: CAWSRDQAGQSPLHF; cdr3_nt: TGTGCCTGGAGTAGAGATCAGGCTGGACAGTCACCCCTCCACTTT
j_call: TRBJ2-1; v_call: TRBV7-9; clone_size: NA; d_call: TRBD1; cdr3_aa: CASSSQGDRFF; cdr3_nt: TGTGCCAGCAGCTCACAGGGGGATCGGTTCTTC
j_call: TRBJ1-2; v_call: TRBV28; clone_size: NA; d_call: NA; cdr3_aa: CASSSEGPSRTRYGYTF; cdr3_nt: TGTGCCAGCAGTTCAGAGGGGCCGTCCCGGACACGCTATGGCTACACCTTC
j_call: TRBJ2-7; v_call: TRBV7-8; clone_size: NA; d_call: TRBD2; cdr3_aa: CASSPNGGGSAEQYF; cdr3_nt: TGTGCCAGCAGCCCGAATGGGGGAGGGTCGGCCGAGCAGTACTTC
j_call: TRBJ2-6; v_call: TRBV19; clone_size: many; d_call: NA; cdr3_aa: CASRGTGANVLTF; cdr3_nt: TGTGCCAGTAGGGGGACTGGGGCCAACGTCCTGACTTTC
j_call: TRBJ1-1; v_call: TRBV7-8; clone_size: many; d_call: NA; cdr3_aa: CASSSTREAFF; cdr3_nt: TGTGCCAGCAGCTCGACCCGTGAAGCTTTCTTT
j_call: TRBJ1-3; v_call: TRBV19; clone_size: many; d_call: NA; cdr3_aa: CASSISGLSGNTIYF; cdr3_nt: TGTGCCAGTAGTATATCCGGCCTTTCTGGAAACACCATATATTTT
j_call: TRBJ1-1; v_call: TRBV30; clone_size: many; d_call: NA; cdr3_aa: CAWRGPFQAFF; cdr3_nt: TGTGCCTGGAGGGGACCTTTTCAAGCTTTCTTT
j_call: TRBJ1-2; v_call: TRBV10-3; clone_size: NA; d_call: TRBD1; cdr3_aa: CAIGTDSGYTF; cdr3_nt: TGTGCCATCGGGACAGACTCGGGGTACACCTTC
j_call: TRBJ1-2; v_call: TRBV28; clone_size: many; d_call: TRBD1; cdr3_aa: CASSLPTGGRSGYTF; cdr3_nt: TGTGCCAGCAGTTTGCCGACAGGGGGCCGAAGTGGCTACACCTTC
j_call: TRBJ1-1; v_call: TRBV11-2; clone_size: NA; d_call: TRBD1; cdr3_aa: CASSLDDDRGTVNTEAFF; cdr3_nt: TGTGCCAGCAGCTTAGATGACGACAGGGGGACAGTGAACACTGAAGCTTTCTTT
j_call: TRBJ1-3; v_call: TRBV7-6; clone_size: few; d_call: NA; cdr3_aa: CASSLHPGQGNTIYF; cdr3_nt: TGTGCCAGCAGCTTACATCCGGGACAAGGAAACACCATATATTTT
j_call: TRBJ1-5; v_call: TRBV7-9; clone_size: many; d_call: NA; cdr3_aa: CASSPPGDVGQPQHF; cdr3_nt: TGTGCCAGCAGTCCTCCCGGGGATGTCGGACAGCCCCAGCATTTT
j_call: TRBJ2-7; v_call: TRBV20-1; clone_size: NA; d_call: NA; cdr3_aa: CSARRGRINEQYF; cdr3_nt: TGCAGTGCTAGGAGGGGGAGGATCAACGAGCAGTACTTC
j_call: TRBJ1-4; v_call: TRBV20-1; clone_size: few; d_call: NA; cdr3_aa: CSARDLPPAGASEKLFF; cdr3_nt: TGCAGTGCTAGAGATCTCCCCCCCGCGGGGGCCAGTGAAAAACTGTTTTTT
j_call: TRBJ2-7; v_call: TRBV3-1; clone_size: many; d_call: NA; cdr3_aa: CASSQVGSYEQYF; cdr3_nt: TGTGCCAGCAGCCAGGTTGGATCCTACGAGCAGTACTTC
j_call: TRBJ2-2; v_call: TRBV12-3/TRBV12-4; clone_size: once; d_call: TRBD2; cdr3_aa: CASRSGRAGGELFF; cdr3_nt: TGTGCCAGCAGGAGCGGGAGGGCCGGCGGGGAGCTGTTTTTT
j_call: TRBJ1-5; v_call: TRBV19; clone_size: NA; d_call: NA; cdr3_aa: CASTPSHPGKCQPQHF; cdr3_nt: TGTGCCAGTACCCCATCCCATCCAGGGAAGTGTCAGCCCCAGCATTTT
j_call: TRBJ2-7; v_call: TRBV20-1; clone_size: many; d_call: NA; cdr3_aa: CSALTGDSYEQYF; cdr3_nt: TGCAGTGCACTCACAGGAGACTCCTACGAGCAGTACTTC
j_call: TRBJ1-5; v_call: TRBV15; clone_size: few; d_call: TRBD1; cdr3_aa: CASGTGRDQPQHF; cdr3_nt: TGTGCCTCCGGGACAGGGAGGGATCAGCCCCAGCATTTT
j_call: TRBJ1-5; v_call: TRBV7-8; clone_size: NA; d_call: TRBD1; cdr3_aa: CASDPGQGVHQPQHF; cdr3_nt: TGTGCCAGCGACCCGGGACAGGGAGTCCATCAGCCCCAGCATTTT
j_call: TRBJ1-5; v_call: TRBV7-2; clone_size: many; d_call: TRBD1; cdr3_aa: CASRPRGGQGQPQHF; cdr3_nt: TGTGCCAGCAGGCCCCGGGGGGGACAGGGTCAGCCCCAGCATTTT
j_call: TRBJ1-5; v_call: TRBV19; clone_size: many; d_call: NA; cdr3_aa: CASSRSLLSNQPQHF; cdr3_nt: TGTGCCAGTAGTAGATCCCTGTTGAGCAATCAGCCCCAGCATTTT
j_call: TRBJ1-5; v_call: TRBV4-1; clone_size: NA; d_call: NA; cdr3_aa: CASSQEGRGYGNQPQHF; cdr3_nt: TGCGCCAGCAGCCAAGAAGGACGGGGTTATGGCAATCAGCCCCAGCATTTT
j_call: TRBJ2-6; v_call: TRBV7-2; clone_size: many; d_call: NA; cdr3_aa: CASSSSRANVLTF; cdr3_nt: TGTGCCAGCAGCTCCTCCCGGGCCAACGTCCTGACTTTC
j_call: TRBJ1-6; v_call: TRBV2; clone_size: few; d_call: NA; cdr3_aa: CASSELGFDSPLHF; cdr3_nt: TGTGCCAGCAGTGAACTGGGTTTCGATTCACCCCTCCACTTT
j_call: TRBJ2-2; v_call: TRBV20-1; clone_size: NA; d_call: TRBD1; cdr3_aa: CSAWDRLRAGELVF; cdr3_nt: TGCAGTGCGTGGGACAGGCTACGAGCCGGGGAGCTGGTTTTT
j_call: TRBJ2-2; v_call: TRBV20-1; clone_size: NA; d_call: TRBD1; cdr3_aa: CSASRDRGSDTGELFF; cdr3_nt: TGCAGTGCTAGTCGGGACAGGGGGAGTGACACCGGGGAGCTGTTTTTT